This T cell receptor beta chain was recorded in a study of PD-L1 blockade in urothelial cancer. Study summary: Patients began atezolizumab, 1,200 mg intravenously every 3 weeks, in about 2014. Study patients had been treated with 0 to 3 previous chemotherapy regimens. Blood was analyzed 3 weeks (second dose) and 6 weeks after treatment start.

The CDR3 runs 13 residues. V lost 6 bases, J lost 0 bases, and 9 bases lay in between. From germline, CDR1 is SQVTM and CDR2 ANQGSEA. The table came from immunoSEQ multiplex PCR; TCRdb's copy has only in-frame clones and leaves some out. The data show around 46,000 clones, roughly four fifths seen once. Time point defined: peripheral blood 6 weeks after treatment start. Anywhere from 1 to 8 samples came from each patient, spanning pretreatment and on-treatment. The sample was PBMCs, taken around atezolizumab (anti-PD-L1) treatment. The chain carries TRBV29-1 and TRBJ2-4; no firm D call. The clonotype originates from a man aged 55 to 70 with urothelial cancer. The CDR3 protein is CSVRGIAKNIQYF. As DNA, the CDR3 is TGCAGCGTGCGAGGAATAGCCAAAAACATTCAGTACTTC.